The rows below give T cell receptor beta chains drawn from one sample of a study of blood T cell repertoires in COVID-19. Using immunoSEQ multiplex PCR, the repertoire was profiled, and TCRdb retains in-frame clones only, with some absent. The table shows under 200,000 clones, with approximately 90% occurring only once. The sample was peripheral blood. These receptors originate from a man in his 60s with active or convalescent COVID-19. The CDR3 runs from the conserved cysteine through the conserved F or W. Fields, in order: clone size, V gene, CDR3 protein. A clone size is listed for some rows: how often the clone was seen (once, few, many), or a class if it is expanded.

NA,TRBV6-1,CASSETVGELFF
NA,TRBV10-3,CAISESRTGNTEAFF
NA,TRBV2,CASRGDSSGNTIYF
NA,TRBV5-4,CASRNTAGKTEAFF
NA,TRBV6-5,CATKPGLAHYNEQFF
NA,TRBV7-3,CASSLTGQGTEAFF
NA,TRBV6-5,CASSYSTRPSNTIYF
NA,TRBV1,CTSSEKGTLTSGANEQFF
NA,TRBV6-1,CASSEEVGGYEQYF
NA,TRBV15,CATSRDFSLGREKLFF
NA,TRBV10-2,CASRPPADTEAFF
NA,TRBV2,CASRGLSSNYGYTF
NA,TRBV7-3,CASSSSPGSTEAFF
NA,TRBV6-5,CASTLRGYGYTF
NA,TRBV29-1,CSVEEGGDTQYF
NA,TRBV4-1,CASSPNGGQGDNEQFF
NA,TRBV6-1,CASSEARGVSQETQYF
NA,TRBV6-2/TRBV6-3,CASSIPGGEAFF
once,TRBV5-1,CASSLAVTGSNYGYTF
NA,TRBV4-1,CASSQGPLPGGEQYF
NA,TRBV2,CASSERVGSTEAFF
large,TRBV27,CASSPYSTDTQYF
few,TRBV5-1,CASSPTGPLYGYTF
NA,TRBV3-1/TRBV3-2,CASSQGQVSGYTF
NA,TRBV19,CASTSLPQGSYNEQFF
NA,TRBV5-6,CASSFGLGGAAGELFF
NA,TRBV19,CASSRGAETQYF
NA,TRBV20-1,CSASPGANIGELFF
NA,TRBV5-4,CASSPLGVAGGSSYNEQFF
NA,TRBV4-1,CASSQESAAGGLQRIRFF
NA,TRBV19,CASSRTGTGELFF
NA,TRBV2,CASAGTGDNEQFF
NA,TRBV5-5,CASSFYEEYYGYTF
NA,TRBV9,CASSPTMGGYTF
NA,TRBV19,CASSRGTAGEKLFF